This entry describes one TCR beta chain. Alpha and beta chains were covered, as first-strand cDNA relied on TRAV- and TRBV-specific primers. An approximately 19-cycle PCR with a constant-region primer and V-primer adapter amplified TCRs. MiXCR was run by TCRdb on the reads, yielding one entry per CDR3 protein. The sample has tens of thousands of distinct CDR3 sequences; under 30% are singletons. The entry originates in a study of low-dose radiotherapy and immunotherapy resistance in tumors. Time point defined: after trial treatment. Treatment of the sample: LDRT plus nivolumab, ipilimumab, low-dose cyclophosphamide and aspirin (RACIN trial). Sequenced here: PBMCs, sampled after low-dose radiotherapy plus immunotherapy. The receptor's source is a male donor with prostate cancer.

The CDR3 DNA reads TGTGCCAGCAACCGAATAGCGAACTCCTACAATGAGCAGTTCTTC. This codes for CASNRIANSYNEQFF. The chain carries TRBV28 and TRBJ2-1; possibly TRBD2 for D (5 bases). Germline assignment: CDR1 MDHEN and CDR2 SYDVKM. The CDR3 extends over 15 amino acids. V lost 7 bases, J lost 0 bases, and 13 bases lay in between.